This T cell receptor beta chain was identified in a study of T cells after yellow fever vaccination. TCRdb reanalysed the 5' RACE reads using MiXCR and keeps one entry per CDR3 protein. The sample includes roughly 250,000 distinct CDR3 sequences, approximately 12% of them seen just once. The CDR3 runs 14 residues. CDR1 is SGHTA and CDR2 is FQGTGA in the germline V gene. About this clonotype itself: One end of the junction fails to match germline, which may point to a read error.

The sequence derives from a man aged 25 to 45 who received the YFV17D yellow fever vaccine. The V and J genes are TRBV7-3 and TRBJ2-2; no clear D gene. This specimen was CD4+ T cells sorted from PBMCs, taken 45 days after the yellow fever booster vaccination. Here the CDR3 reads CASSIAQNTRELFF. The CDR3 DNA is TGTGCCAGCAGCATTGCACAAAACACCAGGGAGCTGTTTTTT.